A selection of T cell receptor beta chains follows, all from one sample in a study of shared clonotypes between healthy human individuals. The repertoire was sequenced with immunoSEQ multiplex PCR; TCRdb's copy has only in-frame clones and lacks some. The sample lists about 1 million clones; approximately 80% were seen once. The sequenced material came from memory CD4+ T cells from PBMCs. The receptor source for this set is a man aged 18 to 29 in good health. Some clones in this sample may be carry-over from other donors' samples. The CDR3 runs from the conserved cysteine through the conserved F or W. Fields, in order: J gene, D gene, clone size, V gene, CDR3 DNA, CDR3 protein. D genes are given only for firm matches. Clone size is not always given. Where it is, it says once, few, many or a class for expanded clones.

TRBJ2-5	TRBD2	NA	TRBV5-4	TGTGCCAGCAGCTTGATTAGCGGGAAACAAGAGACCCAGTACTTC	CASSLISGKQETQYF
TRBJ1-2	NA	NA	TRBV27	TGTGCCAGCAGTTTATTCTACAGGTCAGCTAACTATGGCTACACCTTC	CASSLFYRSANYGYTF
TRBJ2-6	TRBD1	NA	TRBV9	TGTGCCAGCAGCTCAAGATCTCAGGGGGCAAACGTCCTGACTTTC	CASSSRSQGANVLTF
TRBJ2-1	TRBD2	NA	TRBV4-3	TGCGCCAGCAGCCAAGATAGGCGTCTAGCGGGATACAATGAGCAGTTCTTC	CASSQDRRLAGYNEQFF
TRBJ2-7	NA	few	TRBV2	TGTGCCAGCAGTGACGGGGAGCGGCCCGGGGAGCAGTACTTC	CASSDGERPGEQYF
TRBJ1-3	NA	once	TRBV7-6	TGTGCCAGCAGCTTAGGGTACCCAAGCTCTGGAAACACCATATATTTT	CASSLGYPSSGNTIYF
TRBJ2-1	TRBD1	NA	TRBV10-3	TGTGCCATCACTCGGGACAGGGAATATGAGCAGTTCTTC	CAITRDREYEQFF
TRBJ2-1	TRBD2	NA	TRBV4-2	TGTGCCAGCAGCCAAGGGACTAGCGGGGCCCGCAGCGATGAGCAGTTCTTC	CASSQGTSGARSDEQFF
TRBJ2-7	NA	NA	TRBV29-1	TGCAGCGTTGAGTCAGGGGATAATGCTCCCTACGAGCAGTACTTC	CSVESGDNAPYEQYF
TRBJ1-5	TRBD1	few	TRBV28	TGTGCCAGCAGTTTTATGGGGGACAGAGTTAATCAGCCCCAGCATTTT	CASSFMGDRVNQPQHF
TRBJ2-1	NA	NA	TRBV28	TGTGCCAGCAGGGAAAGGGGTGATGAGCAGTTCTTC	CASRERGDEQFF
TRBJ1-5	TRBD1	NA	TRBV4-1	TGCGCCAGCAGCCACTTGACAGGGGAGGGGCGGGCCCAGCATTTT	CASSHLTGEGRAQHF
TRBJ2-1	NA	NA	TRBV6-5	TGTGCCAGCAGTGTTACTAGGGGCGATGAGCAGTTCTTC	CASSVTRGDEQFF
TRBJ1-5	NA	NA	TRBV2	TGTGCCTGTGGGGGCAACTCCTTGGATCAGCCCCAGCATTTT	CACGGNSLDQPQHF
TRBJ2-7	NA	few	TRBV2	TGTGCCAGCGGGGCTTACGAGCAGTACTTC	CASGAYEQYF
TRBJ2-6	NA	NA	TRBV6-5	TGTGCCAGCAGTTTCAGGGGTTCTGGGGCCAACGTCCTGACTTTC	CASSFRGSGANVLTF
TRBJ2-7	TRBD1	NA	TRBV28	TGTGCCAGCAGTTTTATTGGGAGGGACAGGGGGCTAAGCGAGCAGTACTTC	CASSFIGRDRGLSEQYF
TRBJ1-1	NA	once	TRBV19	TGTGCCAGTAGTATGCTCATTTCCAGGGTGAGGAACACTGAAGCTTTCTTT	CASSMLISRVRNTEAFF
TRBJ2-7	TRBD2	NA	TRBV5-1	TGCGCCAGCAGCCTCACTAGCGGGAGATCCGAGCAGTACTTC	CASSLTSGRSEQYF
TRBJ1-3	NA	NA	TRBV5-1	TGCGCCAGCAGCCTGCAGAGGGCCAGCTCTGGAAACACCATATATTTT	CASSLQRASSGNTIYF
TRBJ1-3	NA	NA	TRBV6-1	TGTGCCAGCCGGGTCCACTCTGGAAACACCATATATTTT	CASRVHSGNTIYF
TRBJ2-3	NA	NA	TRBV2	TGTGCCAGCAACCCGAAAAGGGATACGCAGTATTTT	CASNPKRDTQYF
TRBJ2-2	TRBD2	few	TRBV7-2	TGTGCCAGCAGCTTGGGACTAGCTGCCGGGGAGCTGTTTTTT	CASSLGLAAGELFF
TRBJ2-3	NA	NA	TRBV7-2	TGTGCCAGCAGCTTAGACTTCCGGGGGGATACGCAGTATTTT	CASSLDFRGDTQYF
TRBJ1-3	TRBD1	NA	TRBV5-4	TGTGCCAGCAGCTTAAAAGGGGACAGGGTTTTTCAGAGCTCTGGAAACACCATATATTTT	CASSLKGDRVFQSSGNTIYF
TRBJ2-6	NA	NA	TRBV5-1	TGCGCCAGCAGCCAACCTACTGGGGCCAACGTCCTGACTTTC	CASSQPTGANVLTF
TRBJ1-2	NA	NA	TRBV7-3	TGTGCCAGCAGCTTAATCGGACAGATTTTCAACTATGGCTACACCTTC	CASSLIGQIFNYGYTF
TRBJ1-1	TRBD1	NA	TRBV5-6	TGTGCCAGCAGCTTGGGACAGGGGGTAGTTTTGAACACTGAAGCTTTCTTT	CASSLGQGVVLNTEAFF
TRBJ1-1	NA	NA	TRBV19	TGTGCCAGTAGTATATTAAACCGGCCCACTGAAGCTTTCTTT	CASSILNRPTEAFF
TRBJ2-5	NA	NA	TRBV7-9	TGTGCCAGCAGCCTTACAGGGCCCCAAGAGACCCAGTACTTC	CASSLTGPQETQYF
TRBJ2-1	NA	NA	TRBV7-8	TGTGCCAGCAGCTCGGGGGAGGGGGTGGCCAATGAGCAGTTCTTC	CASSSGEGVANEQFF
TRBJ1-4	NA	many	TRBV5-8	TGTGCCAGCAGCCTGGGGGGAGATGGTGAAAAACTGTTTTTT	CASSLGGDGEKLFF
TRBJ2-2	TRBD1	NA	TRBV5-4	TGTGCCAGCAGCTCGGGGACAGTTAAGACCGGGGAGCTGTTTTTT	CASSSGTVKTGELFF
TRBJ2-1	NA	NA	TRBV28	TGTGCCAGCAGGGGCCAGCTAGGGGCTTACAATGAGCAGTTCTTC	CASRGQLGAYNEQFF
TRBJ2-1	NA	many	TRBV25-1	TGTGCCAGCGGAGGGTTCAATGAGCAGTTCTTC	CASGGFNEQFF
TRBJ1-6	TRBD1	NA	TRBV29-1	TGCAGCGTTGCAGGGGGCCCGAATTCACCCCTCCACTTT	CSVAGGPNSPLHF
TRBJ1-1	NA	NA	TRBV6-6	TGTGCCAGCAGTTACTCGGTTTCTGTCACTGAAGCTTTCTTT	CASSYSVSVTEAFF
TRBJ2-3	TRBD2	NA	TRBV4-1	TGCGCCAGCAGCCAAGAGGGGGGGACTAGCGGGAGTCCCCGATCGGATACGCAGTATTTT	CASSQEGGTSGSPRSDTQYF
TRBJ1-4	NA	NA	TRBV28	TGTGCCAGCAGTTTACCCCCCTTGCCGACCGGGACTGAAAAACTGTTTTTT	CASSLPPLPTGTEKLFF
TRBJ2-2	TRBD1	NA	TRBV7-3	TGTGCCAGCAGATCAGGGGGCATGGTCACCGGGGAGCTGTTTTTT	CASRSGGMVTGELFF
TRBJ2-7	TRBD1	NA	TRBV27	TGTGCCAGCAGCCACGAAACGCCGACAGGGTCCAGGGAGCAGTACTTC	CASSHETPTGSREQYF
TRBJ1-2	NA	NA	TRBV9	TGTGCCAGCAGCGTAGGACAGAGCGGGAATGGCTACACCTTC	CASSVGQSGNGYTF
TRBJ2-4	TRBD1	NA	TRBV6-5	TGTGCCAGCAGCCGACAGGGTTGGGACATTCAGTACTTC	CASSRQGWDIQYF
TRBJ2-5	TRBD2	NA	TRBV7-8	TGTGCCAGCAGCTTAGCGGGGACTAATCAAGAGACCCAGTACTTC	CASSLAGTNQETQYF
TRBJ2-7	NA	NA	TRBV23-1	TGCGCCAGCCACGCCCTTATAAAACCCTCCTACGAGCAGTACTTC	CASHALIKPSYEQYF
TRBJ2-7	TRBD2	NA	TRBV28	TGTGCCAGCAGTTTATCCAGACTAGCGGGAGCCTACGAGCAGTACTTC	CASSLSRLAGAYEQYF
TRBJ2-5	TRBD1	NA	TRBV7-9	TGTGCCAGCAGCCCCGGGACAGGGGCCTACCAAGAGACCCAGTACTTC	CASSPGTGAYQETQYF
TRBJ2-4	NA	NA	TRBV2	TGTGCCAGCAGTGATTTATATTCGAAGGACATTCAGTACTTC	CASSDLYSKDIQYF
TRBJ1-1	NA	few	TRBV5-6	TGTGCCAGTCAAGGACAGCTGAACACTGAAGCTTTCTTT	CASQGQLNTEAFF
TRBJ2-7	NA	once	TRBV12-5	TGTGCTAGTGGTTTGAAGGGGCCCAATTCCTCTAGCGACCTCTACGAGCAGTACTTC	CASGLKGPNSSSDLYEQYF
TRBJ2-3	TRBD2	NA	TRBV12-5	TGTGCTAGTGGTTTTAGCGGGACTGGTACAGATACGCAGTATTTT	CASGFSGTGTDTQYF
TRBJ2-2	NA	NA	TRBV11-3	TGTGCCAGCAGCTTGGAGACCGGGGAGCTGTTTTTT	CASSLETGELFF
TRBJ2-4	NA	NA	TRBV4-2	TGTGCCAGCAGCCGCAACGGGGGCGAAAACATTCAGTACTTC	CASSRNGGENIQYF
TRBJ1-4	NA	NA	TRBV18	TGTGCCAGCTCACCTGGGGTAACTAATGAAAAACTGTTTTTT	CASSPGVTNEKLFF
TRBJ1-5	TRBD1	once	TRBV6-6	TGTGCCAGCATAGAACAGGGGGCCGGTCAGCCCCAGCATTTT	CASIEQGAGQPQHF
TRBJ1-5	NA	NA	TRBV7-8	TGTGCCAGCAGCGAGAAAAGGACAGTCCATAGCAATCAGCCCCAGCATTTT	CASSEKRTVHSNQPQHF
TRBJ2-7	TRBD1	NA	TRBV6-5	TGTGCCAGCAGCCCCCCGGGACAGGGGTCCTACGAGCAGTACTTC	CASSPPGQGSYEQYF
TRBJ1-1	NA	NA	TRBV10-3	TGTGCCATCAGTGAGTACCAGCCGAACACTGAAGCTTTCTTT	CAISEYQPNTEAFF
TRBJ2-5	TRBD2	NA	TRBV11-3	TGTGCCAGCAGCTTCGGACTAGCGGGGATAGAGACCCAGTACTTC	CASSFGLAGIETQYF